These 17 T cell receptor beta chains originate from one sample sequenced in a study of blood T cell repertoires in COVID-19. Assay: immunoSEQ multiplex PCR; the TCRdb copy retains only in-frame clones and omits some. This table holds some 200,000 clones, 80% to 90% found once. Input material: peripheral blood. The receptors were sampled from a man at least 80 years old with acute or convalescent COVID-19.

V is TRBV18 and J is TRBJ2-5; possibly TRBD1 for D (5 bases). The CDR3 has 14 residues. The germline V and J ends were trimmed by 3 bases and 1 base, with 9 bases remaining between them. Germline CDR1 is KGHSH and CDR2 is LQKENI. The CDR3 sequence: CASSPWGAQETQYF. The CDR3 DNA is TGTGCCAGCTCACCGTGGGGCGCCCAAGAGACCCAGTACTTC.

V and J are TRBV28 and TRBJ2-1; D not resolved. The CDR3 sequence is 12 residues long. Germline CDR1 MDHEN, CDR2 SYDVKM. The germline V and J ends were trimmed by 3 bases and 6 bases, with 6 bases remaining between them. CDR3 coding DNA: TGTGCCAGCAGTTTGCCTATCAATGAGCAGTTCTTC. This encodes CASSLPINEQFF.

The V and J genes are TRBV30 and TRBJ2-4; D is possibly TRBD1 (5 bases). The CDR3 consists of 19 residues. Germline lookup yields CDR1 GTSNPN and CDR2 SVGIG (reference sequence). V gave up 0 bases and J gave up 0 bases, with 21 bases separating them. The CDR3 loop reads CAWSVQAGMELLAKNIQYF. The CDR3 DNA sequence: TGTGCCTGGAGTGTACAGGCAGGGATGGAACTTCTAGCCAAAAACATTCAGTACTTC. Combining the CDR3 with reference TRBV30 and TRBJ2-4 gives the whole variable domain SQTIHQWPATLVQPVGSPLSLECTVEGTSNPNLYWYRQAAGRGLQLLFYSVGIGQISSEVPQNLSASRPQDRQFILSSKKLLLSDSGFYLCAWSVQAGMELLAKNIQYFGAGTRLSVL.

The genes are TRBV6-2 or TRBV6-3 and TRBJ2-5; weak D call: TRBD1 (6 bases). Germline V lookup: CDR1 MNHEY, CDR2 SVGEGT. V lost 5 bases to trimming and J lost 1 base, with 14 bases between them. This CDR3 is 15 amino acids long. CDR3 residues: CASSPHSTGQETQYF. The CDR3 nucleotides are TGTGCCAGCAGTCCACATTCGACAGGCCAAGAGACCCAGTACTTC.

This rearrangement joins TRBV6-1 to TRBJ2-1; 8 bases fit TRBD1. The trim removed 3 bases at V and 2 bases at J, leaving 3 bases unmatched. The CDR3 is 15 residues long. Per germline, CDR1 MNHNS and CDR2 SASEGT. The CDR3 here is CASSDGRGPYNEQFF. CDR3 coding DNA: TGTGCCAGCAGTGACGGCAGGGGGCCCTACAATGAGCAGTTCTTC.

The CDR3 sequence is CATSDLFWLADKFYEQYV. The CDR3 DNA reads as TGTGCCACCAGTGATTTGTTTTGGCTAGCGGATAAATTCTACGAGCAGTACGTC. The chain joins TRBV24-1 to TRBJ2-7, with 7 positions matching TRBD2. Trimming at V came to 0 bases and at J to 3 bases, leaving 13 bases not matched to a gene. Germline V gene sequence: CDR1 KGHDR, CDR2 SFDVKD. The CDR3 is 18 amino acids.

This clone was counted a single time. The sample holds other DNA sequences that translate to the same CDR3. V usage is TRBV7-2 and J usage is TRBJ2-3; D is uncertain. The CDR3 is 13 residues long. The V end lost 0 bases, the J end lost 2 bases, and 3 bases lay between the germline ends. Germline V gene sequence: CDR1 SGHTA, CDR2 FQGNSA. The DNA for the CDR3 is TGTGCCAGCAGCTTAGCGGCCACAGATACGCAGTATTTT. This encodes CASSLAATDTQYF.

The chain is built from TRBV19 and TRBJ2-7, with 9 bases matching TRBD2. From germline, CDR1 is LNHDA and CDR2 SQIVND (reference sequence). This CDR3 contains 18 residues. J gave up 2 bases and V 3 bases, and 14 bases lay outside the gene matches. The CDR3 region is CASSMPRTGAGGPYEQYF. The CDR3 region has the DNA TGTGCCAGTAGTATGCCCCGGACGGGAGCGGGGGGACCCTACGAGCAGTACTTC.

This sequence joins TRBV9 and TRBJ2-1; 13 nucleotides align to TRBD2. The length of the CDR3 is 17 residues. The V and J ends lost 4 bases and 5 bases, in that order; junction bases with no gene match: 9. The V gene's germline CDR1 is SGDLS and CDR2 YYNGEE. Here the CDR3 reads CASSIGTSGNLDNEQFF. CDR3 in DNA: TGTGCCAGCAGCATCGGGACTAGCGGGAACTTGGACAATGAGCAGTTCTTC.

V gene TRBV12-3 or TRBV12-4 combines with J gene TRBJ2-1; unclear D gene. Trimming shortened V by 4 bases and J by 8 bases, and 6 bases separated the two germline ends. The CDR3 has 11 amino acids. The CDR3 coding sequence is TGTGCCAGCAGTTCTTATTATGAGCAGTTCTTC. Its protein product is CASSSYYEQFF.

This chain links TRBV28 with TRBJ1-5; D gene unclear. This CDR3 is built from 14 residues. In germline, CDR1 is MDHEN, CDR2 SYDVKM. The V end was cut by 3 bases, the J end by 7 bases, with 13 bases between. The CDR3 DNA is TGTGCCAGCAGTTTTGGCGGGAGGGAGCAGCCCCAGCATTTT. Translating it yields CASSFGGREQPQHF.

This clone was observed a few times. This chain links TRBV28 with TRBJ1-5; possibly TRBD1 for D (6 bases). Trimming removed 6 bases at V and 0 bases at J, with 15 bases between. CDR1 and CDR2 from the germline V gene are MDHEN and SYDVKM. The CDR3 consists of 16 residues. The CDR3 region is CASSSGTIYSNQPQHF. Here the CDR3 DNA reads TGTGCCAGCAGCTCCGGGACAATTTATAGCAATCAGCCCCAGCATTTT. The whole variable domain, remainder taken from reference TRBV28 and TRBJ1-5, is DVKVTQSSRYLVKRTGEKVFLECVQDMDHENMFWYRQDPGLGLRLIYFSYDVKMKEKGDIPEGYSVSREKKERFSLILESASTNQTSMYLCASSSGTIYSNQPQHFGDGTRLSIL.

The chain employs TRBV15 and TRBJ1-4; 7 nucleotides agree with TRBD1. V was pared by 0 bases and J by 8 bases, with 6 bases of the junction left unmatched. Germline-derived CDR1 and CDR2 are LNHNV and YYDKDF (reference sequence). This CDR3 contains 15 residues. CDR3 nucleotides: TGTGCCACCAGCAGAGACAGGGGGTTTAACGAAAAACTGTTTTTT. It specifies CATSRDRGFNEKLFF.

The chain is built from TRBV30 and TRBJ1-6; 8 nucleotides line up with TRBD1. Germline V gene sequence: CDR1 GTSNPN, CDR2 SVGIG (reference sequence). This CDR3 contains 15 residues. Trimming at V came to 0 bases and at J to 10 bases, leaving 8 bases not matched to a gene. The CDR3 DNA reads TGTGCCTGGAGTGTACTAGGACAGGGTCGATCACCCCTCCACTTT. Protein: CAWSVLGQGRSPLHF.

This clone has a single count. This chain uses TRBV11-1 with TRBJ2-1, with 8 bases aligning to TRBD2. V lost 5 bases and J lost 13; bases outside the gene matches: 7. CDR3 length: 12 amino acids. Germline V lookup: CDR1 SGHAT, CDR2 FQDESV (reference sequence). The CDR3 DNA reads TGTGCCAGCAGCATCCAGCGGGAGACACAGTTCTTC. It codes for CASSIQRETQFF.

The J gene is TRBJ2-2, the V gene TRBV4-1, with TRBD2 as a possible D gene (5 bases). Per germline, CDR1 MGHRA and CDR2 YSYEKL. The CDR3 spans 15 residues. V lost 4 bases and J 5 bases, leaving 14 bases between the germline ends. Here the CDR3 DNA reads TGCGCCAGCAGCCTAGCCGGGTGGGAGACCGGGGAGCTGTTTTTT. The encoded protein is CASSLAGWETGELFF.

The chain uses TRBV2 and TRBJ2-3; 10 bases map to TRBD1. The germline CDR1 and CDR2 sequences are SNHLY and FYNNEI. V shed 2 bases and J 5 bases; nucleotides not matched to a gene: 7. The CDR3 has 16 residues. CDR3 nucleotide sequence: TGTGCCAGCAGTGAAAGTGGGACAGGGGTTGGAGATACGCAGTATTTT. It yields the protein CASSESGTGVGDTQYF.